The 28 T cell receptor beta chains given below trace back to one sample, sequenced in a study of CD8+CD57+ T cells in acquired aplastic anemia. Genomic DNA templated the TCR beta VDJ and CDR3 profiling. Using its own MiXCR run on the reads, TCRdb lists one record per CDR3 protein. This table holds 300,000 or so distinct CDR3 sequences, around 60% found once. Sequencing was done on a sample of sorted CD4+, CD8+, or CD8+CD57+ T cells (not recorded which) from PBMCs. These receptors were obtained from a human donor with severe aplastic anemia or a healthy control (not recorded which).

The chain uses TRBV5-1 and TRBJ2-3, with TRBD2 identical over 10 bases. Germline-derived CDR1 and CDR2 are SGHRS and YFSETQ. The CDR3 sequence is 17 residues long. Trimming took 0 bases from V and 4 from J; bases not matched to a gene: 8. CDR3 protein: CASSLAEGLAAADTQYF. DNA for the CDR3: TGCGCCAGCAGCTTGGCCGAAGGACTAGCGGCCGCAGATACGCAGTATTTT.

This clonotype has only a few counts. The rearrangement uses TRBV28 and TRBJ2-5, with D perhaps matching TRBD1 (7 bases). Trimming took 3 bases from V and 2 from J, leaving 19 bases between them. Germline CDR1 and CDR2: MDHEN and SYDVKM. This CDR3 spans 17 amino acids. CDR3 region: CASSFSEGAGGQETQYF. DNA of the CDR3: TGTGCCAGCAGTTTTTCGGAAGGGGCAGGGGGGCAAGAGACCCAGTACTTC.

The genes are TRBV20-1 and TRBJ1-6, with 7 bases identical to TRBD1. There are 15 residues in the CDR3. CDR1 is DFQATT and CDR2 is SNEGSKA in the germline V gene (reference sequence). J gave up 5 bases and V 3 bases, and 7 bases lay outside the gene matches. CDR3 nucleotide sequence: TGCAGTGCTAGTGTAGGGGACAGAAATAATTCACCCCTCCACTTT. The encoded protein is CSASVGDRNNSPLHF.

In its sample, this clonotype was seen many times. The gene calls are TRBV6-1 and TRBJ1-5; possibly TRBD1 for D (5 bases). Per the germline V gene, CDR1 is MNHNS and CDR2 is SASEGT. This CDR3 region has 15 residues. V lost 3 bases to trimming and J lost 2 bases, with 11 bases between them. CDR3 loop: CASSEVGGRNQPQHF. CDR3 bases: TGTGCCAGCAGTGAGGTGGGGGGACGCAATCAGCCCCAGCATTTT.

This clonotype was picked up a small number of times. The gene calls are TRBV29-1 and TRBJ2-5; the D call may be TRBD1 or TRBD2 (6 bases each). This CDR3 has 14 residues. V was clipped by 6 bases and J by 2 bases, with 16 bases between them. The V gene's germline CDR1 is SQVTM and CDR2 ANQGSEA. This CDR3 is CSVARGAGQETQYF. In nucleotides, the CDR3 is TGCAGCGTCGCGAGGGGGGCGGGACAAGAGACCCAGTACTTC.

The J gene is TRBJ2-1, the V gene TRBV5-1; D gene ambiguous. Between the trimmed V and J ends, which lost 6 bases and 5 bases, there was a span of 6 bases. Germline values: CDR1 SGHRS, CDR2 YFSETQ. The CDR3 is 11 amino acids. The CDR3 spells CASIRNNEQFF. As DNA, the CDR3 is TGCGCCAGCATTCGAAACAATGAGCAGTTCTTC.

The genes are TRBV9 and TRBJ1-2; a weak D match, TRBD1 (6 bases). V was shortened by 4 bases and J by 7 bases, with 14 bases between the two germline ends. This CDR3 comprises 13 residues. Germline V gene lookup returns CDR1 SGDLS and CDR2 YYNGEE. CDR3: CASSFTGWSGYTF. The CDR3, as DNA: TGTGCCAGCAGCTTCACAGGGTGGAGTGGCTACACCTTC.

This clonotype was picked up a small number of times. This sequence joins TRBV5-6 and TRBJ2-7; TRBD2 matches at 8 bases. The CDR3 is 14 residues long. CDR1 is SGHDT and CDR2 is YYEEEE in the germline V gene. V gave up 0 bases and J gave up 5 bases; unmatched junction bases: 4. The CDR3 loop is CASSLVGGADEQYF. CDR3 in DNA: TGTGCCAGCAGCTTGGTCGGGGGGGCCGACGAGCAGTACTTC.

The chain links TRBV15 to TRBJ2-7, with no clear D. From germline, CDR1 is LNHNV and CDR2 YYDKDF (reference sequence). This CDR3 is built from 13 residues. V lost 10 bases and J lost 5, with 18 bases in between. CDR3 coding DNA: TGTGCCAGCAGTGAGGCCGATTGGGACGAGCAGTACTTC. Its protein product is CASSEADWDEQYF. The full variable domain, completed using reference TRBV15 and TRBJ2-7, is DAMVIQNPRYQVTQFGKPVTLSCSQTLNHNVMYWYQQKSSQAPKLLFHYYDKDFNNEADTPDNFQSRRPNTSFCFLDIRSPGLGDTAMYLCASSEADWDEQYFGPGTRLTVT.

Ten or more counts support this clonotype. This sequence joins TRBV20-1 and TRBJ1-2, with D perhaps matching TRBD1 (5 bases). Trimming shortened V by 1 base and J by 0 bases, and 9 bases separated the two germline ends. The CDR3 spans 14 residues. Germline V lookup: CDR1 DFQATT, CDR2 SNEGSKA (reference sequence). CDR3 region: CSARAGHSNYGYTF. CDR3 nucleotide sequence: TGCAGTGCTAGAGCGGGGCATTCTAACTATGGCTACACCTTC.

The V and J genes are TRBV7-6 and TRBJ2-5; 9 positions agree with TRBD1. The junction had 5 bases not matched to a gene; V was cut back by 1 base and J by 5 bases. CDR1 is SGHVS, CDR2 FNYEAQ, per germline. This CDR3 comprises 15 residues. The CDR3 here is CASSLEGQGWETQYF. CDR3 nucleotide sequence: TGTGCCAGCAGCTTAGAAGGACAGGGGTGGGAGACCCAGTACTTC. The variable domain in full, completed from reference TRBV7-6 and TRBJ2-5, reads GAGVSQSPRYKVTKRGQDVALRCDPISGHVSLYWYRQALGQGPEFLTYFNYEAQQDKSGLPNDRFSAERPEGSISTLTIQRTEQRDSAMYRCASSLEGQGWETQYFGPGTRLLVL.

Note on this clonotype: Given the absence of the conserved phenylalanine or tryptophan at the CDR3 end, a read error is likely. This chain links TRBV12-3 or TRBV12-4 with TRBJ2-7, with TRBD1 matching 8 bases. The CDR3 is made up of 15 amino acids. Trimming cost V 5 bases and J 0 bases; bases outside gene matches: 6. CDR3 in DNA: TGTGCCAGCAGTGGCCGGGACAGGAGCTCCTACGAGCAGTACCTC. Translation: CASSGRDRSSYEQYL.

The genes are TRBV15 and TRBJ2-3; D is uncertain. V gave up 0 bases and J gave up 6 bases, with 7 bases separating them. Germline V gives CDR1 LNHNV, CDR2 YYDKDF (reference sequence). The CDR3 spans 13 residues. The CDR3 nucleotides read TGTGCCACCAGCAGAGATCTCTCGGATACGCAGTATTTT. Protein sequence: CATSRDLSDTQYF.

This chain joins TRBV19 and TRBJ1-2, with D maybe TRBD1 (5 bases). V lost 3 bases and J lost 3, with 8 bases in between. CDR3 length: 13 residues. From germline, CDR1 is LNHDA and CDR2 SQIVND (reference sequence). CDR3 nucleotides: TGTGCCAGTAGTATTGAGGGGTACTATGGCTACACCTTC. Amino acid sequence: CASSIEGYYGYTF.

Concerning this clonotype: A read error may account for a junction end that differs from germline. The chain carries TRBV24-1 and TRBJ2-1; TRBD1 is a possible D gene (5 bases). Germline V lookup: CDR1 KGHDR, CDR2 SFDVKD. The CDR3 is 15 amino acids. CDR3 sequence reads: CATNDRGSSYNEQFF. CDR3 bases: TGTGCCACCAATGATAGGGGCAGCAGCTACAATGAGCAGTTCTTC.

This sequence joins TRBV20-1 and TRBJ2-7, with 8 nucleotides matching TRBD2. This CDR3 has 13 residues. Germline V gene data show CDR1 as DFQATT and CDR2 as SNEGSKA (reference sequence). Trimming took 3 bases from V and 3 from J; bases not matched to a gene: 4. CDR3 loop: CSASLREVYEQYF. The DNA of the CDR3 is TGCAGTGCTAGTCTGCGGGAGGTCTACGAGCAGTACTTC.

This clonotype was counted at least ten times. The chain recombines TRBV5-1 with TRBJ2-7; 10 nucleotides match TRBD1. The CDR3 sequence is 20 residues long. Germline loops: CDR1 SGHRS, CDR2 YFSETQ. V lost 0 bases and J lost 3; bases outside the gene matches: 18. CDR3 sequence reads: CASSLDLRTQSRDRGYEQYF. The DNA of the CDR3 is TGCGCCAGCAGCTTGGACCTTAGGACCCAGTCCCGGGACAGGGGCTACGAGCAGTACTTC. The entire variable domain, with the rest obtained from reference TRBV5-1 and TRBJ2-7, is as follows: KAGVTQTPRYLIKTRGQQVTLSCSPISGHRSVSWYQQTPGQGLQFLFEYFSETQRNKGNFPGRFSGRQFSNSRSEMNVSTLELGDSALYLCASSLDLRTQSRDRGYEQYFGPGTRLTVT.

This clonotype occurred many times. For the CDR3, the DNA is TGTGCCAGCAGCGCGGTCAGGCGCCGGGACTCCTACGAGCAGTACTTC. Translation gives CASSAVRRRDSYEQYF. J is TRBJ2-7 and V is TRBV5-8, with D maybe TRBD2 (5 bases). The CDR3 extends over 16 amino acids. The germline V gene has CDR1 SGHTS and CDR2 YDEGEE. Trimming pared 4 bases from V and 0 bases from J, leaving 17 bases between. The entire variable domain, with the rest obtained from reference TRBV5-8 and TRBJ2-7, is as follows: EAGVTQSPTHLIKTRGQQATLRCSPISGHTSVYWYQQALGLGLQFLLWYDEGEERNRGNFPPRFSGRQFPNYSSELNVNALELEDSALYLCASSAVRRRDSYEQYFGPGTRLTVT.

The gene calls are TRBV7-8 and TRBJ1-4; the match to TRBD1 covers 10 bases. This CDR3 region has 17 residues. From germline, CDR1 is SGHVS and CDR2 FQNEAQ. With V trimmed by 5 bases and J by 5 bases, 11 bases remained unmatched. The CDR3 coding sequence is TGTGCCAGCAGCCTAGGAGTCGGGACAGGGGAGAATGAAAAACTGTTTTTT. This sequence encodes CASSLGVGTGENEKLFF.

This clonotype appeared many times. This chain uses TRBV4-2 with TRBJ2-2; the D is unclear. Germline CDR1 is LGHNA and CDR2 is YNFKEQ. V lost 0 bases and J lost 1, with 9 bases in between. The CDR3 sequence is 16 residues long. The CDR3 is CASSQDVLMNTGELFF. DNA for the CDR3: TGTGCCAGCAGCCAAGATGTACTAATGAACACCGGGGAGCTGTTTTTT.

In this sample, this clonotype turned up many times. The chain recombines TRBV11-3 with TRBJ2-7, with 9 bases aligning to TRBD1. The CDR3 runs to 17 residues. Germline V lookup: CDR1 SGHNT, CDR2 YENEEA. Trimming removed 8 bases from V and 3 bases from J; junction bases left unmatched: 17. CDR3 in amino acids: CASSDTGGGSTDYEQYF. DNA for the CDR3: TGTGCCAGCTCGGACACAGGGGGCGGATCGACTGACTACGAGCAGTACTTC.

The chain has TRBV7-6 and TRBJ2-7; no definite D call. Trimming took 5 bases from V and 2 from J, leaving 16 bases between them. Germline V CDR1 and CDR2: SGHVS, FNYEAQ. The CDR3 contains 15 residues. The CDR3 coding sequence is TGTGCCAGCAGCCCCACCAGCGTAATCCCCTACGAGCAGTACTTC. Translation: CASSPTSVIPYEQYF.

This clonotype was detected many times. CDR3 nucleotides: TGTGCCAGCAGCTTACAATTCCGCGAGCAGTACTTC. It is translated as CASSLQFREQYF. V usage is TRBV7-2 and J usage is TRBJ2-7; unclear D gene. This CDR3 is built from 12 residues. Trimming took 2 bases from V and 6 from J, leaving 8 bases between them. Germline V lookup: CDR1 SGHTA, CDR2 FQGNSA.

The gene calls are TRBV19 and TRBJ1-4; TRBD1 matches at 10 bases. Germline CDR1 reads LNHDA; CDR2 reads SQIVND (reference sequence). The CDR3 length is 14 residues. The trim removed 9 bases at V and 5 bases at J, leaving 6 bases unmatched. The CDR3 is CASKPGQGNEKLFF. DNA of the CDR3: TGTGCCAGCAAGCCGGGACAGGGGAATGAAAAACTGTTTTTT.

This clonotype has just a few counts. The chain recombines TRBV20-1 with TRBJ1-2; 10 bases match TRBD1. The trim removed 8 bases at V and 2 bases at J, leaving 5 bases unmatched. This CDR3 has 13 amino acids. Germline V gene data show CDR1 as DFQATT and CDR2 as SNEGSKA (reference sequence). CDR3 bases: TGCAGTCGAGGACAGGGGGAAAACTATGGCTACACCTTC. Translating gives CSRGQGENYGYTF.

The rearrangement links TRBV7-2 to TRBJ1-1; D gene uncertain. This CDR3 is built from 15 residues. Per germline, CDR1 SGHTA and CDR2 FQGNSA. V was clipped by 2 bases and J by 1 base, with 11 bases between them. This CDR3 reads CASSLIVRGNTEAFF. The DNA for the CDR3 is TGTGCCAGCAGCTTAATCGTACGCGGGAACACTGAAGCTTTCTTT.

This chain links TRBV29-1 with TRBJ1-2, with D possibly being TRBD1 (5 bases). CDR3 length equals 13 residues. V lost 2 bases and J 2 bases, leaving 9 bases between the germline ends. The V gene's germline CDR1 is SQVTM and CDR2 ANQGSEA. DNA for the CDR3: TGCAGCGTTGAACTCTCAGGGAACTATGGCTACACCTTC. It specifies CSVELSGNYGYTF.

This clonotype has just a few counts. Because the CDR3 is missing its conserved closing phenylalanine or tryptophan, this is likely a read error. The DNA is omitted, as the CDR3 cannot be located on it reliably, and the CDR3 follows TCRdb's listing. The rearrangement uses TRBV6-4 and TRBJ2-1; the table's D call TRBD1 went unverified against the DNA. Germline assignment: CDR1 MRHNA and CDR2 SNTAGT. The CDR3 has 11 residues if both end residues are counted. The CDR3 region is CASNEGQGTPL.